Following are 22 T cell receptor beta chains from one sample sequenced in a study of blood T cell repertoires in COVID-19. TCRdb's table, derived via immunoSEQ multiplex PCR, lists solely in-frame clones and lacks some. This table has about 240,000 clones, roughly 80% appearing once. Material: peripheral blood. These receptor sequences come from a woman aged 80 or over with acute or convalescent COVID-19.

The chain employs TRBV18 and TRBJ2-2; the D gene is possibly TRBD1 (5 bases). The V gene's germline CDR1 is KGHSH and CDR2 LQKENI. V lost 0 bases, J lost 4 bases, and 9 bases lay in between. This CDR3 is 15 amino acids long. CDR3 residues: CASSPPGAPTGELFF. The CDR3, as DNA: TGTGCCAGCTCACCACCAGGGGCACCCACCGGGGAGCTGTTTTTT.

As DNA, the CDR3 is TGTGCCAGCAGGAAGGACAGGGTGATAGGAAACACCATATATTTT. Its translation: CASRKDRVIGNTIYF. The rearrangement joins TRBV2 to TRBJ1-3, with 8 bases identical to TRBD1. CDR3 length equals 15 residues. Germline V gene sequence: CDR1 SNHLY, CDR2 FYNNEI. J lost 4 bases, V lost 6 bases, and 8 bases had no gene match.

The chain uses TRBV5-1 and TRBJ1-1, with 12 positions matching TRBD1. CDR1 and CDR2 from the germline V gene are SGHRS and YFSETQ. V dropped 3 bases and J dropped 5; count of bases not matched to a gene: 8. This CDR3 contains 16 residues. CDR3 amino acids: CASSSGTGGRMTEAFF. The CDR3 nucleotides are TGCGCCAGCAGCTCCGGGACAGGGGGCCGTATGACTGAAGCTTTCTTT.

CDR3 sequence reads: CASRPGQSSGNTIYF. CDR3 DNA sequence: TGTGCCAGCAGACCGGGACAGAGCTCTGGAAACACCATATATTTT. V is TRBV6-5 and J is TRBJ1-3, with 7 bases identical to TRBD1. The CDR3 is 15 amino acids. With 6 bases clipped from V and 0 bases from J, the junction kept 5 bases outside the gene matches. In germline, CDR1 is MNHEY, CDR2 SVGAGI.

This clone has only one observation. This rearrangement joins TRBV9 to TRBJ1-6, with TRBD1 matching over 7 bases. CDR3 size: 15 residues. CDR1 is SGDLS and CDR2 is YYNGEE in the germline V gene. V lost 0 bases, J lost 7 bases, and 4 bases stayed unmatched. The CDR3 here is CASSVEGRGNSPLHF. The DNA for the CDR3 is TGTGCCAGCAGCGTAGAGGGCAGGGGGAATTCACCCCTCCACTTT.

V gene TRBV28 combines with J gene TRBJ1-5; 12 nucleotides line up with TRBD1. CDR3 length equals 14 residues. From germline, CDR1 is MDHEN and CDR2 SYDVKM. V trimming: 5 bases; J trimming: 7 bases; junction bases outside the gene matches: 3. This chain's CDR3 is CASSGTGGGQPQHF. The CDR3 DNA is TGTGCCAGCAGTGGGACAGGGGGCGGCCAGCCCCAGCATTTT.

This clone was seen just once. The chain joins TRBV19 to TRBJ2-1, with a possible D match to TRBD1 (5 bases). Trimming took 8 bases from V and 6 from J, leaving 20 bases between them. CDR3 length: 15 amino acids. The germline CDR1 and CDR2 sequences are LNHDA and SQIVND (reference sequence). DNA for the CDR3: TGTGCCAGTGCCCCCTGGGCAGGGCAGCTCAATGAGCAGTTCTTC. This codes for CASAPWAGQLNEQFF.

The chain joins TRBV5-6 to TRBJ2-7, with no clear D. The CDR3 runs to 13 residues. Looked up from germline, CDR1 is SGHDT and CDR2 is YYEEEE. V was cut by 0 bases and J by 5 bases, with 9 bases left in between. This chain's CDR3 is CASSLGRRDEQYF. DNA for the CDR3: TGTGCCAGCAGCTTGGGTCGACGGGACGAGCAGTACTTC.

The rearrangement uses TRBV15 and TRBJ1-5; 8 bases fit TRBD1. In germline, CDR1 is LNHNV, CDR2 YYDKDF (reference sequence). V trimming: 1 base; J trimming: 7 bases; junction bases outside the gene matches: 6. The CDR3 length is 15 residues. The CDR3 region is CATSRGQGRNQPQHF. The CDR3 DNA follows: TGTGCCACCAGCAGAGGACAGGGGAGGAACCAGCCCCAGCATTTT.

The chain combines TRBV6-5 with TRBJ1-2, with 8 bases that match TRBD1. The germline CDR1 and CDR2 sequences are MNHEY and SVGAGI. V lost 6 bases and J lost 6; bases outside the gene matches: 9. This CDR3 is built from 14 residues. CDR3 bases: TGTGCCAGCAGCTTCGCCGGGACAGGAAATGGCTACACCTTC. Encoded protein: CASSFAGTGNGYTF.

This clone was seen once. V is TRBV7-9 and J is TRBJ1-5; 9 positions agree with TRBD1. CDR3 length: 15 amino acids. J gave up 5 bases and V 5 bases, and 7 bases lay outside the gene matches. CDR1 SEHNR and CDR2 FQNEAQ come from the germline V gene (reference sequence). The CDR3 protein is CASSLGDREDQPQHF. In DNA form, the CDR3 reads TGTGCCAGCAGCCTCGGGGACAGGGAAGATCAGCCCCAGCATTTT.

The chain employs TRBV7-3 and TRBJ2-7, with TRBD2 matching 9 bases. The V and J ends lost 2 bases and 9 bases, in that order; junction bases with no gene match: 5. CDR1 is SGHTA and CDR2 is FQGTGA in the germline V gene. The length of the CDR3 is 13 residues. CDR3 residues: CASSLLAGDTQYF. The CDR3 DNA follows: TGTGCCAGCAGCTTATTAGCGGGGGATACGCAGTACTTC.

This clone was counted a single time. The genes are TRBV12-5 and TRBJ2-3; tentative D call: TRBD1 (5 bases). CDR1 is LGHNT and CDR2 is FRNRAP in the germline V gene. Trimming stripped 0 bases from V and 5 bases from J, with 21 bases between. The CDR3 runs to 18 residues. Written as DNA, the CDR3 is TGTGCTAGTGGTTTGGTACTCCTTCAAGGGGTAGGGCGAGATACGCAGTATTTT. This codes for CASGLVLLQGVGRDTQYF.

The chain joins TRBV2 to TRBJ2-7, with 7 nucleotides matching TRBD1. J lost 7 bases, V lost 4 bases, and 7 bases had no gene match. CDR1 and CDR2 (germline): SNHLY, FYNNEI. The CDR3 runs 13 residues. The CDR3 DNA sequence: TGTGCCAGCAGTGTAGACAGGGCGAGGGAGCAGTACTTC. Translated, it gives CASSVDRAREQYF.

Here the CDR3 reads CASSPTGSSYEQYF. DNA of the CDR3: TGTGCCAGCAGCCCCACGGGGAGCTCCTACGAGCAGTACTTC. J is TRBJ2-7 and V is TRBV5-5; weak D call: TRBD2 (5 bases). This CDR3 comprises 14 residues. Trimming cost V 4 bases and J 0 bases, with 11 bases left between them. Germline V gene data show CDR1 as SGHKS and CDR2 as YYEKEE (reference sequence).

The rearrangement uses TRBV28 and TRBJ1-1, with TRBD1 matching over 9 bases. This CDR3 has 13 amino acids. Germline V CDR1 and CDR2: MDHEN, SYDVKM. V shed 10 bases, J shed 4 bases, and the junction held 7 bases outside the gene matches. The CDR3 protein is CATRTGGGTEAFF. In DNA, the CDR3 is TGTGCCACCCGTACAGGGGGCGGCACTGAAGCTTTCTTT.

The chain couples TRBV5-8 to TRBJ1-3; TRBD1 matches 7 bases. V was pared by 0 bases and J by 1 base, with 4 bases of the junction left unmatched. CDR3 length: 16 amino acids. The germline gives CDR1 SGHTS, CDR2 YDEGEE. CDR3 sequence (DNA): TGTGCCAGCAGCTTGGTACAGGGGTTTTCTGGAAACACCATATATTTT. Its translation: CASSLVQGFSGNTIYF.

This clone has a single count. J is TRBJ2-1 and V is TRBV10-2, with D possibly TRBD1 on 6 matching bases. This CDR3 has 11 amino acids. Trimming took 2 bases from V and 15 from J, leaving 11 bases between them. The V gene's germline CDR1 is WSHSY and CDR2 SAAADI. The CDR3 nucleotides read TGCGCCAGCAGTGAGGAGGGACACCGGTTCTTC. This codes for CASSEEGHRFF.

This chain uses TRBV5-1 with TRBJ1-1, with D maybe TRBD1 (6 bases). Germline CDR1 is SGHRS and CDR2 is YFSETQ. CDR3 size: 15 residues. V dropped 4 bases and J dropped 2 bases, with 15 bases sitting between them. The CDR3 is CASSRTVRINTEAFF. The CDR3, as DNA: TGCGCCAGCAGCCGGACAGTTCGCATTAACACTGAAGCTTTCTTT.

The chain joins TRBV6-5 to TRBJ1-3; tentative D call: TRBD1 (6 bases). V lost 6 bases and J lost 2, with 14 bases in between. Germline V CDR1 and CDR2: MNHEY, SVGAGI. The CDR3 has 15 residues. The CDR3 DNA reads as TGTGCCAGCAGGGGAGCGGGGGGCGCTGGAAACACCATATATTTT. The encoded protein is CASRGAGGAGNTIYF.

This clone was observed at least ten times. The V gene is TRBV5-1, the J gene TRBJ2-7; TRBD1 matches at 7 bases. With V trimmed by 3 bases and J by 4 bases, 10 bases remained unmatched. Germline lookup yields CDR1 SGHRS and CDR2 YFSETQ. The CDR3 runs 15 residues. DNA of the CDR3: TGCGCCAGCAGCTGGGCCGACAGGGCGATATACGAGCAGTACTTC. Its protein product is CASSWADRAIYEQYF. Full variable domain (outside the CDR3, taken from reference TRBV5-1 and TRBJ2-7): KAGVTQTPRYLIKTRGQQVTLSCSPISGHRSVSWYQQTPGQGLQFLFEYFSETQRNKGNFPGRFSGRQFSNSRSEMNVSTLELGDSALYLCASSWADRAIYEQYFGPGTRLTVT.

The genes are TRBV7-8 and TRBJ2-1, with D possibly TRBD1 on 6 matching bases. CDR1 is SGHVS and CDR2 is FQNEAQ in the germline V gene. V was clipped by 4 bases and J by 3 bases, with 16 bases between them. This CDR3 spans 16 amino acids. For the CDR3, the DNA is TGTGCCAGCAGCTCTCCTTTCAGACAGGTCTACAATGAGCAGTTCTTC. Amino acid sequence: CASSSPFRQVYNEQFF.